What follows are 6 T cell receptor beta chains derived from one specimen sequenced in a study of OX40 agonist ivuxolimab in advanced cancers. The data were produced by immunoSEQ multiplex PCR, yet TCRdb's version contains in-frame clones alone and is incomplete. The sample lists 43,000 or so clones, roughly 80% occurring once. The starting material was CD4+ or CD8+ T cells sorted from blood, obtained in a trial of the OX40 agonist ivuxolimab. The receptors come from an adult with an advanced solid tumor such as melanoma, head and neck, liver or kidney cancer.

The chain combines TRBV5-1 with TRBJ2-3; 8 positions agree with TRBD2. The CDR3 is made up of 15 amino acids. Germline CDR1 is SGHRS and CDR2 is YFSETQ. V dropped 4 bases and J dropped 3; count of bases not matched to a gene: 7. The CDR3 nucleotides read TGCGCCAGCAGCCCGCTTTTAGCGGGAACAGATACGCAGTATTTT. Amino acids: CASSPLLAGTDTQYF.

A single count supports this clone. This rearrangement joins TRBV2 to TRBJ1-5; D call uncertain. The V gene lost 6 bases and the J gene lost 3 bases, with 15 bases spanning the gap. CDR1 and CDR2 from the germline V gene are SNHLY and FYNNEI. This CDR3 is built from 15 residues. The CDR3: CASRYTDTANQPQHF. CDR3 coding DNA: TGTGCCAGCAGATATACTGACACGGCCAATCAGCCCCAGCATTTT.

This rearrangement joins TRBV19 to TRBJ2-7; TRBD1 agrees at 8 bases. The V gene end was trimmed by 5 bases and the J gene end by 11 bases; junction bases not matched to a gene: 11. In germline, CDR1 is LNHDA, CDR2 SQIVND (reference sequence). There are 13 residues in the CDR3. CDR3 coding DNA: TGTGCCAGTAGTGTCACCGGGACAGGCAAGAAGTACTTC. It translates to CASSVTGTGKKYF.

J is TRBJ1-5 and V is TRBV28; no clear D gene. Germline V lookup: CDR1 MDHEN, CDR2 SYDVKM. The germline V and J ends were trimmed by 3 bases and 0 bases, with 30 bases remaining between them. CDR3 size: 22 residues. CDR3 nucleotides: TGTGCCAGCAGTTTTTCGGCGCCAGGATGGCAATCGGGCAATTATAGCAATCAGCCCCAGCATTTT. Amino acids: CASSFSAPGWQSGNYSNQPQHF.

The chain joins TRBV6-1 to TRBJ1-5; TRBD1 matches 7 bases. The CDR3 loop spans 18 amino acids. CDR1 is MNHNS and CDR2 is SASEGT in the germline V gene. With 1 base clipped from V and 0 bases from J, the junction kept 9 bases outside the gene matches. This CDR3 is CASSEGQGYGYSNQPQHF. The CDR3 DNA reads TGTGCCAGCAGTGAAGGACAGGGATACGGGTATAGCAATCAGCCCCAGCATTTT.

This chain's CDR3 is CASSQVGQQNTEAFF. CDR3 bases: TGTGCCAGCAGCCAAGTGGGACAGCAGAACACTGAAGCTTTCTTT. The V call is TRBV14, the J call TRBJ1-1, with 7 bases that match TRBD1. The CDR3 has 15 residues. The germline gives CDR1 SGHDN, CDR2 FVKESK. J lost 1 base, V lost 1 base, and 3 bases had no gene match.